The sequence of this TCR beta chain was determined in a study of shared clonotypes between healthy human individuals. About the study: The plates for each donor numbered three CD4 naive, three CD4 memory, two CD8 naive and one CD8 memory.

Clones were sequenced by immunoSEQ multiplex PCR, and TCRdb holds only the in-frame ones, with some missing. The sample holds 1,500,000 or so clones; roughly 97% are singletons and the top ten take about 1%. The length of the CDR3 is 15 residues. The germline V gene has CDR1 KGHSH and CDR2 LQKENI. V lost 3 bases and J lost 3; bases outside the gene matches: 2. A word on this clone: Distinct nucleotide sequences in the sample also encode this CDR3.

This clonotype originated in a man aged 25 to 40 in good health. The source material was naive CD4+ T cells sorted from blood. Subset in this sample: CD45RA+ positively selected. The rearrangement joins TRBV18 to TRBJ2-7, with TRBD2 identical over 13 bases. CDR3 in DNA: TGTGCCAGCTCACCGGGACTAGCGGGGATCTACGAGCAGTACTTC. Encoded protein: CASSPGLAGIYEQYF.